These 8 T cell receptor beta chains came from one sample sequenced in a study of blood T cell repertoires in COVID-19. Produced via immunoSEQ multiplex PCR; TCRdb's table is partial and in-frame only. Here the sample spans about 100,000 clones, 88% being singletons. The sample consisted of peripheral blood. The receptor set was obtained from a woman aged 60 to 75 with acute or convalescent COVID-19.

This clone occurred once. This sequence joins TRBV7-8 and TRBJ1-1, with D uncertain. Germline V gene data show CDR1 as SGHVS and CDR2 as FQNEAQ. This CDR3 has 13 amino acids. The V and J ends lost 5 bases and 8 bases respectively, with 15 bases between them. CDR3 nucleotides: TGTGCCAGCAGCCCACGACTACAAATCGAAGCTTTCTTT. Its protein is CASSPRLQIEAFF.

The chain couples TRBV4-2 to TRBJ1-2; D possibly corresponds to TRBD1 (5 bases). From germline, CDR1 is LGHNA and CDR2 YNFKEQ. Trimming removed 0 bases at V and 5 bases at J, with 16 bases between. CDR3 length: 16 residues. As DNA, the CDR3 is TGTGCCAGCAGCCAAGATACTGCGGCGGGGGTTTATGGCTACACCTTC. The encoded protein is CASSQDTAAGVYGYTF.

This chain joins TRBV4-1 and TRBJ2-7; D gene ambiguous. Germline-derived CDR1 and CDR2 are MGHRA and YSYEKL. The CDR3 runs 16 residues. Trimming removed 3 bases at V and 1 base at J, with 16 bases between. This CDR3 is CASSHRDEASSYEQYF. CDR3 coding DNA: TGCGCCAGCAGCCATCGCGACGAGGCGTCGTCCTACGAGCAGTACTTC.

CDR3 in DNA: TGTGCTAGTGGTCTATGGGGGGGCTATGGCTACACCTTC. It is translated as CASGLWGGYGYTF. V usage is TRBV12-5 and J usage is TRBJ1-2, with a possible D match to TRBD1 (5 bases). The ends were cut back, 5 bases at V and 4 bases at J, with 11 bases in the middle. CDR3 length: 13 residues. Germline CDR1 and CDR2: LGHNT and FRNRAP.

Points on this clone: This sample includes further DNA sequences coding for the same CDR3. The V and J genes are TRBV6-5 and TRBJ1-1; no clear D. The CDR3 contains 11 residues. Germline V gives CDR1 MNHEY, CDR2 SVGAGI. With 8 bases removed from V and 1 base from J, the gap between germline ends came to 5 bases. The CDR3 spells CASRENTEAFF. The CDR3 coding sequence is TGTGCCAGCCGGGAGAACACTGAAGCTTTCTTT.

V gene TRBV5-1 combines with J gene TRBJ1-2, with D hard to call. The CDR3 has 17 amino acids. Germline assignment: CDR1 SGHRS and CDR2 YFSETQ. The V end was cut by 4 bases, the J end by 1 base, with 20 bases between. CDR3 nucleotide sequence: TGCGCCAGCAGCACCCGGGGTATAACACCCTTTAACTATGGCTACACCTTC. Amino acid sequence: CASSTRGITPFNYGYTF.

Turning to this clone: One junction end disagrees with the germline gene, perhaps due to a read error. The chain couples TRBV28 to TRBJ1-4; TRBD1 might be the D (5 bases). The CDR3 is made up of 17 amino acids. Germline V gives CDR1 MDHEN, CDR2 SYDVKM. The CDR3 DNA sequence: TGTGCCAGCAGTTTATCTCCCGACAGCCCAACGAATGAAAAACTGTTTTTT. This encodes CASSLSPDSPTNEKLFF.

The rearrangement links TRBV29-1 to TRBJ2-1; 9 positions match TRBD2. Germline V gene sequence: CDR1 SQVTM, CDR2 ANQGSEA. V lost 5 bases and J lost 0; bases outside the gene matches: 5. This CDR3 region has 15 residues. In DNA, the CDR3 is TGCAGCGTTTCTAGCGGGACCAGCTCCTACAATGAGCAGTTCTTC. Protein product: CSVSSGTSSYNEQFF.